The present TCR beta chain was sequenced within a study of beta chain features in type 1 diabetes. On the study more broadly: The patients were much like the healthy donors in age, gender and cell yields.

This clone has only a few counts. The antigen is undetermined. The same CDR3 can be traced to other DNA sequences in this sample. Study-wide findings and caveats: Relative to healthy donors, patients appeared to have naive, central memory and Treg TCRB repertoires that were more similar.

A single heparinised draw of approximately 100 mL on average was taken per donor. Expressed TCRB transcripts were sequenced because the entire RNA isolate underwent reverse transcription. About 3.7 million reads on average were seen across naive, central memory and regulatory T cell samples. This table comes from immunoSEQ multiplex PCR, and its TCRdb copy is limited to in-frame clones, with some not included. The table includes 900,000 or so clones, roughly a sixth detected once. CDR1 and CDR2 (germline): SGHDT, YYEEEE. Trimming pared 3 bases from V and 3 bases from J, leaving 6 bases between. The CDR3 is 12 amino acids.

Sample: naive CD4+ T cells from blood. V is TRBV5-6 and J is TRBJ1-2; D remains unclear. The sequence came from a woman between 18 and 29 years old in good health. CDR3 nucleotide sequence: TGTGCCAGCAGCTCGCGGGACTATGGCTACACCTTC. This translates into CASSSRDYGYTF.